The clone carrying this TCR beta chain has a handful of counts. No antigen is known for it. Sequenced material consisted of expressed TCRB transcripts (all of the isolated RNA was reverse transcribed). Assay: immunoSEQ multiplex PCR; the TCRdb copy retains only in-frame clones and omits some. This sample carries roughly 280,000 clones, around 25% of them seen once, and the ten largest clones take 0.012%. The data stem from a study of beta chain features in type 1 diabetes. Study-level results: Type 1 diabetes patients had TCRB CDR3s that were shorter (moderately but significantly so) in all four CD4+ subsets.

Germline assignment: CDR1 MGHDK and CDR2 SYGVNS. This CDR3 contains 16 residues. V lost 3 bases to trimming and J lost 4 bases; unmatched junction nucleotides: 12. V gene TRBV25-1 combines with J gene TRBJ2-7; 7 bases map to TRBD2. Sequencing was done on a sample of naive CD4+ T cells from blood. This TCR was sampled from a woman aged 30 to 39 with type 1 diabetes. CDR3 sequence (DNA): TGTGCCAGCAGTGATACTCGGGCGGGAGTCGGATACGAGCAGTACTTC. Its translation is CASSDTRAGVGYEQYF.